Below, 10 T cell receptor beta chains from the same sample are listed, as sequenced in a study of CD8+ T cells in alopecia areata. Treatment defined: oral pan-JAK inhibitor, 5-10 mg twice daily. The authors extracted RNA and reverse transcribed it into cDNA as the sequencing template. Sequencing was performed with immunoSEQ multiplex PCR; in TCRdb, only in-frame clones are kept and a portion is missing. There are about 170,000 clones in the sample; 50% to 75% occur only once, and roughly 17% lies in the top ten. The material was CD4+ T cells sorted from blood, obtained between weeks 55 and 65, from a patient treated with tofacitinib. These receptor sequences come from a human donor with alopecia areata.

This clone appeared a single time. The chain joins TRBV9 to TRBJ2-3, with 7 positions matching TRBD1. There are 15 residues in the CDR3. V shed 4 bases and J 0 bases; nucleotides not matched to a gene: 5. CDR1 SGDLS and CDR2 YYNGEE come from the germline V gene. This CDR3 is CASSTTGDSTDTQYF. As DNA, the CDR3 is TGTGCCAGCAGCACAACAGGGGATAGCACAGATACGCAGTATTTT.

This clone was counted between two and nine times. The chain recombines TRBV21-1 with TRBJ1-1; the table's D call of TRBD1 was not tested on the DNA. TRBV21-1 is deemed a pseudogene. The length of the CDR3 is 14 residues. The CDR3 spells CASSQNKGDAEAFF. DNA of the CDR3: TGTGCCAGCAGCCAAAATAAGGGGGACGCTGAAGCTTTCTTT.

This clone was counted a single time. CDR3 region: CASSEHQSTDTQYF. The CDR3 region has the DNA TGTGCCAGCAGCGAACACCAGAGCACAGATACGCAGTATTTT. The J gene is TRBJ2-3, the V gene TRBV6-1, with unresolved D. This CDR3 contains 14 residues. V was clipped by 6 bases and J by 0 bases, with 10 bases between them. Germline values: CDR1 MNHNS, CDR2 SASEGT.

The chain recombines TRBV4-2 with TRBJ2-7; TRBD2 aligns across 7 bases. In germline, CDR1 is LGHNA, CDR2 YNFKEQ. CDR3 size: 13 residues. With V trimmed by 3 bases and J by 6 bases, 5 bases remained unmatched. CDR3 nucleotides: TGTGCCAGCAGCCACATATCTAGCGGCGAGCAGTACTTC. It specifies CASSHISSGEQYF.

J is TRBJ1-5 and V is TRBV7-9; D is uncertain. Trimming took 1 base from V and 4 from J, leaving 5 bases between them. CDR1 and CDR2 from the germline V gene are SEHNR and FQNEAQ (reference sequence). The CDR3 consists of 13 residues. CDR3 nucleotides: TGTGCCAGCAGCTTAGACAGAAATCAGCCCCAGCATTTT. This translates into CASSLDRNQPQHF. The variable domain in full, with the rest retrieved from reference TRBV7-9 and TRBJ1-5, is DTGVSQNPRHKITKRGQNVTFRCDPISEHNRLYWYRQTLGQGPEFLTYFQNEAQLEKSRLLSDRFSAERPKGSFSTLEIQRTEQGDSAMYLCASSLDRNQPQHFGDGTRLSIL.

This clone has more than one count but fewer than ten. The chain links TRBV29-1 to TRBJ2-3; no clear D. This CDR3 has 15 amino acids. Trimming took 3 bases from V and 5 from J, leaving 18 bases between them. The V gene's germline CDR1 is SQVTM and CDR2 ANQGSEA. The CDR3 sequence is CSVDAHMSRVDTQYF. The CDR3 region has the DNA TGCAGCGTTGACGCTCACATGTCCCGGGTAGATACGCAGTATTTT.

The rearrangement uses TRBV10-3 and TRBJ2-7; D not resolved. The germline CDR1 and CDR2 sequences are ENHRY and SYGVKD. The CDR3 consists of 13 residues. Trimming stripped 3 bases from V and 0 bases from J, with 6 bases between. The CDR3 sequence is CAISESVSYEQYF. The CDR3, as DNA: TGTGCCATCAGTGAATCAGTCTCCTACGAGCAGTACTTC.

V gene TRBV29-1 combines with J gene TRBJ2-1, with a tentative D call TRBD1 (6 bases). V lost 6 bases and J 12 bases, leaving 15 bases between the germline ends. Looked up from germline, CDR1 is SQVTM and CDR2 is ANQGSEA. This CDR3 is 11 amino acids long. CDR3 DNA: TGCAGCGTCCGAGGGGGTGATATGCAGTTCTTC. This translates into CSVRGGDMQFF.

In this sample, this clone turned up a few times. The chain recombines TRBV7-9 with TRBJ2-7, with TRBD2 matching 8 bases. V shed 2 bases and J 6 bases; nucleotides not matched to a gene: 3. In germline, CDR1 is SEHNR, CDR2 FQNEAQ (reference sequence). The CDR3 contains 13 residues. The CDR3 sequence: CASSLKAGGEQYF. In nucleotides, the CDR3 is TGTGCCAGCAGCTTAAAGGCGGGGGGCGAGCAGTACTTC.

This chain links TRBV19 with TRBJ1-4; D unclear. Trimming cost V 2 bases and J 4 bases, with 11 bases left between them. The CDR3 contains 15 residues. From germline, CDR1 is LNHDA and CDR2 SQIVND (reference sequence). DNA of the CDR3: TGTGCCAGTAGTATAAGCAGAACGTTTAATGAAAAACTGTTTTTT. Translation gives CASSISRTFNEKLFF.